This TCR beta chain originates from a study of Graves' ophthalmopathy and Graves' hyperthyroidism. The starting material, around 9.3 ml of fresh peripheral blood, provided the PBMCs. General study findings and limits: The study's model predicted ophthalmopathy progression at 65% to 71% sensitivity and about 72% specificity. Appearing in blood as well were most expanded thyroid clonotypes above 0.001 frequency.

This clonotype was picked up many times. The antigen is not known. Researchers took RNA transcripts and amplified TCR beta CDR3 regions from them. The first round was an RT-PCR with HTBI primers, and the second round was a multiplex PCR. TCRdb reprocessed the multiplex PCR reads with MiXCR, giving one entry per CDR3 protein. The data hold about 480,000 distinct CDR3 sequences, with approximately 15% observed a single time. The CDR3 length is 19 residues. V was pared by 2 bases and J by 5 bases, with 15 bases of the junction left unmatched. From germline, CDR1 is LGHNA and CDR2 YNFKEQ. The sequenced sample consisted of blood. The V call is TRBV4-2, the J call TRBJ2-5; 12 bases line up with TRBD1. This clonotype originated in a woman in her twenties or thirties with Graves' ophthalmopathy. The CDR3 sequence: CASSQPPGTGGGFTETQYF. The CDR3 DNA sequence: TGTGCCAGCAGCCAACCCCCCGGGACAGGGGGCGGCTTCACGGAGACCCAGTACTTC.